A single sample gave rise to the 27 T cell receptor beta chains below, sequenced in a study of control samples from healthy donors and cancer patients. Assay used: immunoSEQ multiplex PCR; TCRdb lists only in-frame clones, some missing. The table lists more than 45,000 clones, under 95% of them singletons. Sequencing was performed on PBMCs. Receptor source: a young man with colorectal cancer.

The rearrangement uses TRBV19 and TRBJ2-1; 10 bases match TRBD1. The CDR3 runs to 15 residues. CDR1 is LNHDA, CDR2 SQIVND, per germline (reference sequence). The J segment lost 5 bases and the V segment lost 4 bases, leaving 5 bases of the junction unmatched. The CDR3 DNA is TGTGCCAGTAGTACGACAGGGGGCGGTCACAATGAGCAGTTCTTC. Translating it yields CASSTTGGGHNEQFF.

This chain links TRBV5-6 with TRBJ1-2; no clear D. CDR1 SGHDT and CDR2 YYEEEE come from the germline V gene. This CDR3 comprises 12 residues. Trimming removed 2 bases at V and 8 bases at J, with 10 bases between. CDR3 residues: CASSLPVGGYTF. DNA of the CDR3: TGTGCCAGCAGCTTACCCGTAGGCGGCTACACCTTC.

J is TRBJ2-2 and V is TRBV3-1 (or the pseudogene TRBV3-2), with 12 bases fitting TRBD1. Germline-derived CDR1 and CDR2 are LGHDT and YNNKEL (reference sequence). CDR3 length equals 16 residues. V lost 4 bases to trimming and J lost 5 bases; unmatched junction nucleotides: 5. The CDR3 here is CASSRGTGGQTGELFF. In DNA, the CDR3 is TGTGCCAGCAGCCGGGGGACAGGGGGCCAGACCGGGGAGCTGTTTTTT.

V usage is TRBV7-8 and J usage is TRBJ2-6; D gene ambiguous. Germline values: CDR1 SGHVS, CDR2 FQNEAQ. The V gene lost 2 bases and the J gene lost 0 bases, with 11 bases spanning the gap. The CDR3 runs 17 residues. CDR3: CASSLNLGSSGANVLTF. In nucleotides, the CDR3 is TGTGCCAGCAGCTTAAATTTGGGCAGCTCTGGGGCCAACGTCCTGACTTTC.

V gene TRBV19 combines with J gene TRBJ2-3; D is ambiguous. CDR1 is LNHDA and CDR2 is SQIVND in the germline V gene (reference sequence). This CDR3 is built from 15 residues. The V end lost 3 bases, the J end lost 6 bases, and 16 bases lay between the germline ends. The CDR3 loop is CASSMMTLTADTQYF. In DNA form, the CDR3 reads TGTGCCAGTAGTATGATGACATTAACAGCGGATACGCAGTATTTT.

In this sample, this clone turned up once. The gene calls are TRBV12-1 and TRBJ2-1; TRBD2 was called by the table and not checked on the DNA. TRBV12-1 is a documented pseudogene. This CDR3 has 15 amino acids. CDR3 coding DNA: TGTGCCAGCAGCTTTGGACCAGACTTAACCAATGAGCAGTTCTTC. Translated, it gives CASSFGPDLTNEQFF.

This sequence joins TRBV7-2 and TRBJ2-3; D remains ambiguous. Trimming cost V 5 bases and J 4 bases, with 10 bases left between them. CDR3 length equals 13 residues. Germline CDR1 is SGHTA and CDR2 is FQGNSA. CDR3 DNA: TGTGCCAGCAGCCCCTGGGGTGCAGATACGCAGTATTTT. Translation gives CASSPWGADTQYF.

This chain joins TRBV15 and TRBJ2-5, with 9 positions matching TRBD2. Germline V gives CDR1 LNHNV, CDR2 YYDKDF (reference sequence). The length of the CDR3 is 15 residues. The V gene end was trimmed by 0 bases and the J gene end by 5 bases; junction bases not matched to a gene: 4. The CDR3 nucleotides read TGTGCCACCAGCAGAGAAGCTAGCGGGGATGAGACCCAGTACTTC. Protein: CATSREASGDETQYF.

The chain joins TRBV6-5 to TRBJ1-3, with a tentative D call TRBD1 (6 bases). Trimming cost V 6 bases and J 1 base, with 10 bases left between them. The germline CDR1 and CDR2 sequences are MNHEY and SVGAGI. The CDR3 is 14 residues long. The CDR3 sequence: CASRSTGSGNTIYF. DNA of the CDR3: TGTGCCAGCAGGTCTACAGGGTCTGGAAACACCATATATTTT.

The rearrangement joins TRBV19 to TRBJ1-5; possible D gene TRBD1, 6 bases. Germline V gene data show CDR1 as LNHDA and CDR2 as SQIVND (reference sequence). The CDR3 extends over 16 amino acids. Trimming took off 3 bases at V and 12 bases at J, with 24 bases between the two ends. CDR3 DNA sequence: TGTGCCAGTAGTATTTCCAGGGGAATATTAAAGCAGGTCCAGCATTTT. Protein sequence: CASSISRGILKQVQHF.

V is TRBV5-1 and J is TRBJ1-2, with D uncertain. Germline loops: CDR1 SGHRS, CDR2 YFSETQ. V was cut by 4 bases and J by 2 bases, with 9 bases left in between. CDR3 length: 13 amino acids. The CDR3 DNA is TGCGCCAGCAGCCGTCGGGAGAACTATGGCTACACCTTC. Translation: CASSRRENYGYTF.

This clone showed up just once. The CDR3 DNA sequence: TGTGCTAGTGGTTTCTCGTCGATGGGCAATCAGCCCCAGCATTTT. It is translated as CASGFSSMGNQPQHF. This sequence joins TRBV12-5 and TRBJ1-5; D ambiguous. This CDR3 is built from 15 residues. CDR1 LGHNT and CDR2 FRNRAP come from the germline V gene. V lost 3 bases and J 2 bases, leaving 11 bases between the germline ends.

V usage is TRBV7-9 and J usage is TRBJ1-5; the D is unclear. Germline V gene lookup returns CDR1 SEHNR and CDR2 FQNEAQ (reference sequence). The ends were cut back, 4 bases at V and 1 base at J, with 5 bases in the middle. This CDR3 has 13 residues. CDR3 amino acids: CASSSGSNQPQHF. As DNA, the CDR3 is TGTGCCAGCAGCTCCGGGAGCAATCAGCCCCAGCATTTT.

This chain connects TRBV12-5 to TRBJ1-2; D gene uncertain. The germline CDR1 and CDR2 sequences are LGHNT and FRNRAP. Deletions cut 7 bases from V and 7 bases from J, with 19 bases between. The CDR3 loop spans 14 amino acids. CDR3 coding DNA: TGTGCTAGTGCCACAACGGGCGGGCGGGGTGGCTACACCTTC. Translation gives CASATTGGRGGYTF.

The chain uses TRBV9 and TRBJ2-1, with TRBD2 matching over 12 bases. Looked up from germline, CDR1 is SGDLS and CDR2 is YYNGEE. This CDR3 has 16 residues. V trimming: 0 bases; J trimming: 3 bases; junction bases outside the gene matches: 1. CDR3 sequence reads: CASSVVTSGGYNEQFF. DNA for the CDR3: TGTGCCAGCAGCGTAGTGACTAGCGGGGGCTACAATGAGCAGTTCTTC.

This clone was picked up one time. The V call is TRBV15, the J call TRBJ1-3; D is undetermined. Trimming pared 0 bases from V and 0 bases from J, leaving 9 bases between. Germline-derived CDR1 and CDR2 are LNHNV and YYDKDF (reference sequence). This CDR3 spans 16 amino acids. CDR3 nucleotide sequence: TGTGCCACCAGCAGAGATAGGGAGAGCTCTGGAAACACCATATATTTT. Translated: CATSRDRESSGNTIYF.

V and J are TRBV5-4 and TRBJ1-2, with 10 bases aligning to TRBD1. CDR1 SGHNT and CDR2 YYREEE come from the germline V gene (reference sequence). Trimming removed 4 bases from V and 0 bases from J; junction bases left unmatched: 9. The CDR3 has 17 residues. The CDR3 sequence: CASSQGTGANSNYGYTF. DNA of the CDR3: TGTGCCAGCAGCCAGGGGACAGGGGCTAATTCTAACTATGGCTACACCTTC.

The sample holds one count of this clone. The V call is TRBV10-3, the J call TRBJ2-1; D is unresolved. The V end lost 1 base, the J end lost 10 bases, and 11 bases lay between the germline ends. CDR1 is ENHRY, CDR2 SYGVKD, per germline. The CDR3 consists of 13 residues. CDR3 sequence: CAISEYRLEEQFF. CDR3 DNA: TGTGCCATCAGTGAGTACCGGTTAGAAGAGCAGTTCTTC.

The V gene is TRBV5-1, the J gene TRBJ1-2; D gene uncertain. The length of the CDR3 is 15 residues. The V gene's germline CDR1 is SGHRS and CDR2 YFSETQ. V lost 1 base to trimming and J lost 3 bases, with 13 bases between them. The DNA of the CDR3 is TGCGCCAGCAGCTTGCGGTCCCTAAGAGACTATGGCTACACCTTC. Its translation: CASSLRSLRDYGYTF.

The chain is built from TRBV7-9 and TRBJ1-4; D call uncertain. Per the germline V gene, CDR1 is SEHNR and CDR2 is FQNEAQ (reference sequence). This CDR3 has 15 amino acids. Trimming took off 4 bases at V and 0 bases at J, with 9 bases between the two ends. CDR3 amino acids: CASSSRHTTNEKLFF. The CDR3 DNA is TGTGCCAGCAGCTCCCGACATACAACTAATGAAAAACTGTTTTTT.

The chain uses TRBV6-2 or TRBV6-3 and TRBJ1-3; D unresolved. Trimming shortened V by 2 bases and J by 0 bases, and 14 bases separated the two germline ends. This CDR3 has 17 residues. The germline gives CDR1 MNHEY, CDR2 SVGEGT. CDR3 DNA: TGTGCCAGCAGTTACCGGGTCGTTAACCTCTCTGGAAACACCATATATTTT. This sequence encodes CASSYRVVNLSGNTIYF.

This chain connects TRBV3-1 (or the pseudogene TRBV3-2) to TRBJ2-5; 7 positions agree with TRBD2. V dropped 0 bases and J dropped 9; count of bases not matched to a gene: 4. The CDR3 has 13 amino acids. Germline assignment: CDR1 LGHDT and CDR2 YNNKEL (reference sequence). The CDR3 here is CASSQEGGGPQYF. The CDR3 DNA is TGTGCCAGCAGCCAAGAAGGCGGGGGTCCCCAGTACTTC.

The chain combines TRBV20-1 with TRBJ1-2; D not certain. Germline assignment: CDR1 DFQATT and CDR2 SNEGSKA (reference sequence). The CDR3 is 14 residues long. Trimming took off 3 bases at V and 0 bases at J, with 11 bases between the two ends. The CDR3 coding sequence is TGCAGTGCTAGTAGGGCCATAACTAACTATGGCTACACCTTC. Its protein product is CSASRAITNYGYTF.

The chain is built from TRBV5-1 and TRBJ1-1; D remains unclear. The CDR3 is 15 amino acids. Trimming shortened V by 0 bases and J by 0 bases, and 9 bases separated the two germline ends. The V gene's germline CDR1 is SGHRS and CDR2 YFSETQ. Here the CDR3 reads CASSLGSGMNTEAFF. Here the CDR3 DNA reads TGCGCCAGCAGCTTGGGATCGGGAATGAACACTGAAGCTTTCTTT.

V is TRBV19 and J is TRBJ2-2, with D hard to call. The V end was cut by 4 bases, the J end by 11 bases, with 8 bases between. The CDR3 is 11 amino acids. Germline assignment: CDR1 LNHDA and CDR2 SQIVND (reference sequence). CDR3 DNA sequence: TGTGCCAGTAGTACCTTCCCAGAGCTGTTTTTT. Its translation is CASSTFPELFF. The full variable domain, completed using reference TRBV19 and TRBJ2-2, is DGGITQSPKYLFRKEGQNVTLSCEQNLNHDAMYWYRQDPGQGLRLIYYSQIVNDFQKGDIAEGYSVSREKKESFPLTVTSAQKNPTAFYLCASSTFPELFFGEGSRLTVL.

J is TRBJ1-2 and V is TRBV6-2 or TRBV6-3; tentatively, D is TRBD1 (5 bases). This CDR3 has 12 residues. V was shortened by 2 bases and J by 5 bases, with 6 bases between the two germline ends. Germline V CDR1 and CDR2: MNHEY, SVGEGT. CDR3 amino acids: CASSYGGYGYTF. The CDR3 coding sequence is TGTGCCAGCAGTTACGGGGGATATGGCTACACCTTC.

This clone came up once. The chain has TRBV6-5 and TRBJ2-7; TRBD1 aligns across 8 bases. The germline V gene has CDR1 MNHEY and CDR2 SVGAGI. The CDR3 contains 13 residues. J gave up 6 bases and V 5 bases, and 6 bases lay outside the gene matches. The CDR3: CASSHRGVGEQYF. Here the CDR3 DNA reads TGTGCCAGCAGTCACAGGGGGGTTGGCGAGCAGTACTTC.